This T cell receptor (beta chain) emerged from a study of cytomegalovirus exposure and HLA in healthy donors. General study findings and limits: Researchers had no immune exposure information except CMV serostatus available. Reportedly, HLA-A and HLA-B alleles of most subjects were accurately predicted from TCR beta. Reportedly, cytomegalovirus status was diagnosed with high sensitivity and specificity.

V was pared by 0 bases and J by 6 bases, with 16 bases of the junction left unmatched. This CDR3 is 18 amino acids long. Germline loops: CDR1 MGHRA, CDR2 YSYEKL. On this clone itself: Antigen unknown.

The PCR had 60 Vbeta and 13 Jbeta primers. Assay used: immunoSEQ multiplex PCR; TCRdb lists only in-frame clones, some missing. The data show some 180,000 clones, 70% to 80% seen once. J is TRBJ1-2 and V is TRBV4-1; 7 bases agree with TRBD1. The sample consisted of PBMCs. The clonotype originates from a man aged 18-30 years in good health and CMV-seronegative. The CDR3 nucleotides are TGCGCCAGCAGCCAAGATGTTCAGGGGGTCCGTTATGACCATGGCTACACCTTC. The encoded protein is CASSQDVQGVRYDHGYTF.